Listed below are T cell receptor beta chains from one sample, sequenced in a study of shared clonotypes between healthy human individuals. Assay used: immunoSEQ multiplex PCR; TCRdb lists only in-frame clones, some missing. The sample holds 2 million to 2.5 million clones, approximately 94% seen once. The sample comprised naive CD4+ T cells sorted from blood. These TCRs come from a man younger than 30 in good health. Each CDR3 is given with its conserved first and last residue. The order of the fields is clone size, J gene, V gene, D gene, CDR3 DNA, CDR3 protein. The D gene is left open where the match is weak. Rows give clone size only sometimes, using once, few, many, or a class for an expanded clone.

clone_size: few
j_call: TRBJ1-5
v_call: TRBV30
d_call: .
cdr3_nt: TGTGCCTGGAGTGGTAGCAATCAGCCCCAGCATTTT
cdr3_aa: CAWSGSNQPQHF

clone_size: .
j_call: TRBJ1-2
v_call: TRBV6-1
d_call: .
cdr3_nt: TGTGCCAGCAGTGCCCGACAGAACTATGGCTACACCTTC
cdr3_aa: CASSARQNYGYTF

clone_size: .
j_call: TRBJ2-5
v_call: TRBV28
d_call: .
cdr3_nt: TGTGCCAGCAGTTTGGGCAGTCTGGCCCAGTACTTC
cdr3_aa: CASSLGSLAQYF

clone_size: .
j_call: TRBJ1-2
v_call: TRBV2
d_call: TRBD1
cdr3_nt: TGTGCCATCGACAGGGGGTCTTATGGCTACACCTTC
cdr3_aa: CAIDRGSYGYTF

clone_size: .
j_call: TRBJ2-5
v_call: TRBV4-1
d_call: TRBD2
cdr3_nt: TGCGCCAGCAGCCAAGATGGGTCTAGCGGGGGAGAAGAGACCCAGTACTTC
cdr3_aa: CASSQDGSSGGEETQYF

clone_size: .
j_call: TRBJ1-1
v_call: TRBV11-2
d_call: .
cdr3_nt: TGTGCCAGCAGCTTAGTTGAAGTTGCCCGAAGGGACGCTGAAGCTTTCTTT
cdr3_aa: CASSLVEVARRDAEAFF

clone_size: .
j_call: TRBJ1-6
v_call: TRBV6-1
d_call: TRBD1
cdr3_nt: TGTGCCAGCAGTGAAGAGTTCGGACAGGGGTCTTCACCCCTCCACTTT
cdr3_aa: CASSEEFGQGSSPLHF

clone_size: .
j_call: TRBJ2-2
v_call: TRBV9
d_call: TRBD2
cdr3_nt: TGTGCCAGCAGCGTAGGGGCGGGAGGGCCCTCCGGGGAGCTGTTTTTT
cdr3_aa: CASSVGAGGPSGELFF

clone_size: .
j_call: TRBJ2-7
v_call: TRBV5-5
d_call: .
cdr3_nt: TGTGCCAGCAGCTTGACTTACCCATACGAGCAGTACTTC
cdr3_aa: CASSLTYPYEQYF

clone_size: .
j_call: TRBJ2-5
v_call: TRBV4-1
d_call: .
cdr3_nt: TGCGCCAGCAGCCGGACAAGAGAGACCCAGTACTTC
cdr3_aa: CASSRTRETQYF

clone_size: .
j_call: TRBJ2-5
v_call: TRBV5-1
d_call: .
cdr3_nt: TGCGCCAGCAGCTTGGAGTCTTGGGGCGTGGGAGAGACCCAGTACTTC
cdr3_aa: CASSLESWGVGETQYF

clone_size: .
j_call: TRBJ2-2
v_call: TRBV27
d_call: .
cdr3_nt: TGTGCCACCATCCTGGTTCTGAACACCGGGGAGCTGTTTTTT
cdr3_aa: CATILVLNTGELFF

clone_size: .
j_call: TRBJ2-7
v_call: TRBV4-3
d_call: .
cdr3_nt: TGCGCCAGCAGCCAAGACCCAGCCCTGGGCGAGCAGTACTTC
cdr3_aa: CASSQDPALGEQYF

clone_size: .
j_call: TRBJ2-3
v_call: TRBV28
d_call: TRBD1
cdr3_nt: TGTGCCAGCAGTCCTGGGACAGCTAGCACAGATACGCAGTATTTT
cdr3_aa: CASSPGTASTDTQYF

clone_size: .
j_call: TRBJ1-1
v_call: TRBV14
d_call: .
cdr3_nt: TGTGCCAGCGGTTTGGGGTTGAACACTGAAGCTTTCTTT
cdr3_aa: CASGLGLNTEAFF

clone_size: .
j_call: TRBJ2-3
v_call: TRBV27
d_call: TRBD2
cdr3_nt: TGTGCCAGCAGTTCAAAAGCGGGGGGCTACACAGATACGCAGTATTTT
cdr3_aa: CASSSKAGGYTDTQYF

clone_size: once
j_call: TRBJ2-7
v_call: TRBV21-1
d_call: .
cdr3_nt: TGTGCCAAACCGGGACAGGGCTACGAGCAGTACTTC
cdr3_aa: CAKPGQGYEQYF

clone_size: .
j_call: TRBJ2-4
v_call: TRBV4-3
d_call: .
cdr3_nt: TGCGCCAGCAGCCAAGACCAGGGAGCCAAAAACATTCAGTACTTC
cdr3_aa: CASSQDQGAKNIQYF

clone_size: .
j_call: TRBJ2-6
v_call: TRBV5-4
d_call: TRBD1
cdr3_nt: TGTGCCAGCAGCTTAGGACAGGGGGCGACTGGGGCCAACGTCCTGACTTTC
cdr3_aa: CASSLGQGATGANVLTF

clone_size: once
j_call: TRBJ1-2
v_call: TRBV4-3
d_call: .
cdr3_nt: TGCGCCAGCAGCCAAAGATTTACCGAGAACTATGGCTACACCTTC
cdr3_aa: CASSQRFTENYGYTF

clone_size: .
j_call: TRBJ2-5
v_call: TRBV30
d_call: .
cdr3_nt: TGTGCCTGGAGTGTACGGCGGCCGGAGACCCAGTACTTC
cdr3_aa: CAWSVRRPETQYF

clone_size: .
j_call: TRBJ2-5
v_call: TRBV4-1
d_call: TRBD2
cdr3_nt: TGCGCCAGCAGCCAAAGTACGGGGGGGCGGGAGACCCAGTACTTC
cdr3_aa: CASSQSTGGRETQYF

clone_size: .
j_call: TRBJ1-1
v_call: TRBV7-9
d_call: .
cdr3_nt: TGTGCCAGCAGCTTAGACGCACCAACCTGGGGGGCTGAAGCTTTCTTT
cdr3_aa: CASSLDAPTWGAEAFF

clone_size: once
j_call: TRBJ1-4
v_call: TRBV5-8
d_call: TRBD1
cdr3_nt: TGTGCCAGCAGCTCCCGAGGGGGCACCAATGAAAAACTGTTTTTT
cdr3_aa: CASSSRGGTNEKLFF

clone_size: .
j_call: TRBJ2-4
v_call: TRBV27
d_call: TRBD2
cdr3_nt: TGTGCCAGCAGGTCAAGAGCGGGATGGGTAGCCAAAAACATTCAGTACTTC
cdr3_aa: CASRSRAGWVAKNIQYF

clone_size: .
j_call: TRBJ2-5
v_call: TRBV7-2
d_call: .
cdr3_nt: TGTGCCAGCAGCTTAACGGAGACCCAGTACTTC
cdr3_aa: CASSLTETQYF

clone_size: .
j_call: TRBJ2-7
v_call: TRBV21-1
d_call: .
cdr3_nt: TGTGCCAGCAGCAAAAGGATGACGGACTCCTACGAGCAGTACTTC
cdr3_aa: CASSKRMTDSYEQYF

clone_size: once
j_call: TRBJ2-3
v_call: TRBV11-2
d_call: TRBD2
cdr3_nt: TGTGCCAGCAGCTTAGGCAGCGGGGGGGCCTCATCGTATTTT
cdr3_aa: CASSLGSGGASSYF

clone_size: once
j_call: TRBJ2-1
v_call: TRBV7-9
d_call: TRBD1
cdr3_nt: TGTGCCAGCAGCCTCACAGGGGGTCGGAATGAGCAGTTCTTC
cdr3_aa: CASSLTGGRNEQFF

clone_size: .
j_call: TRBJ2-7
v_call: TRBV27
d_call: .
cdr3_nt: TGTGCCAGTTTCGGACAGCGGAGGCACGAGCAGTACTTC
cdr3_aa: CASFGQRRHEQYF

clone_size: .
j_call: TRBJ2-3
v_call: TRBV11-1
d_call: TRBD2
cdr3_nt: TGTGCCAGCAGCTTAGGGGTGCGGGGGGACCGGTATTTT
cdr3_aa: CASSLGVRGDRYF

clone_size: .
j_call: TRBJ1-1
v_call: TRBV7-2
d_call: TRBD1
cdr3_nt: TGTGCCAGCAGCTTAGTCACGGGGACAGTGAACACTGAAGCTTTCTTT
cdr3_aa: CASSLVTGTVNTEAFF

clone_size: .
j_call: TRBJ1-6
v_call: TRBV5-4
d_call: .
cdr3_nt: TGTGCCAGCAGCTTCCAGGGGTTTGATTCACCCCTCCACTTT
cdr3_aa: CASSFQGFDSPLHF

clone_size: few
j_call: TRBJ2-6
v_call: TRBV30
d_call: .
cdr3_nt: TGTGCCTGGAGTCCTGGGGCCAACGTCCTGACTTTC
cdr3_aa: CAWSPGANVLTF

clone_size: .
j_call: TRBJ2-7
v_call: TRBV7-2
d_call: .
cdr3_nt: TGTGCCAGCAGCCCGGGCCGGCATGCCTCCTTGGGTGAGCAGTACTTC
cdr3_aa: CASSPGRHASLGEQYF

clone_size: .
j_call: TRBJ1-5
v_call: TRBV6-1
d_call: .
cdr3_nt: TGTGCCAGCCTGGACACCTCCAATCAGCCCCAGCATTTT
cdr3_aa: CASLDTSNQPQHF